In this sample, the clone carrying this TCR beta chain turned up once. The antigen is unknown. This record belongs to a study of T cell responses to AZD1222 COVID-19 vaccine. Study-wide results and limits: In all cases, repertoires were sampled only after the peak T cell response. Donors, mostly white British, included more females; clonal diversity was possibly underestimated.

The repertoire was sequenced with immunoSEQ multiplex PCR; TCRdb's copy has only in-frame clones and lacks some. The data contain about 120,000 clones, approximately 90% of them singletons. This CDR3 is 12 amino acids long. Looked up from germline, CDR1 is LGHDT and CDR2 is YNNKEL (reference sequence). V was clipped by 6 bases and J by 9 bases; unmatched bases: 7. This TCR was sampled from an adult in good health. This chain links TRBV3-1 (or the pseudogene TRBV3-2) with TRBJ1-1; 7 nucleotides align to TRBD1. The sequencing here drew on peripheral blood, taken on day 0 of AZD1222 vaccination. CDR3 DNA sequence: TGTGCCAGCAGGTTCTCACAGGGGAAAGCTTTCTTT. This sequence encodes CASRFSQGKAFF.